This entry describes one T cell receptor (beta chain). Antigen unknown. Using CD45RO/CCR7/CD25/CD127/CD95/CD27, CD4+ naive, central memory, regulatory and stem cell-like memory cells were sorted. Germline V gene data show CDR1 as MNHEY and CDR2 as SMNVEV (reference sequence). Trimming cost V 2 bases and J 3 bases, with 14 bases left between them. The CDR3 sequence is 15 residues long. These data originate in a study of beta chain features in type 1 diabetes. For the study at large: Age and gender were similar between patients and healthy donors, as were cell yields. Study-level findings and limits: High-TCR-expressing cells could be over-represented by cDNA sequencing. Within patients, naive, central memory and Treg TCRB repertoires seemed more similar than within healthy donors. Moderately but significantly shorter TCRB CDR3s were found in Type 1 diabetes patients in all four CD4+ subsets.

Expressed TCRB transcripts were sequenced after all isolated RNA was converted to cDNA. Assay used: immunoSEQ multiplex PCR; TCRdb lists only in-frame clones, some missing. The sample shows 600,000 to 700,000 clones, around 11% of them seen only once. This sequence was found in a man aged 25-40 years with type 1 diabetes. Sample: naive CD4+ T cells from blood. V usage is TRBV27 and J usage is TRBJ2-7; possibly TRBD2 for D (6 bases). This CDR3 reads CASSLTGLLVYEQYF. The CDR3 DNA reads TGTGCCAGCAGTTTAACGGGACTGCTCGTCTACGAGCAGTACTTC.